This TCR beta chain is drawn from a study of long-term antiretroviral therapy in people with HIV (dated by TCRdb to 2022 to 2024). For the study in its entirety: The earliest samples were collected approximately a decade before the 2015 WHO recommendation for immediate ART, a period when ART was typically delayed until CD4 counts fell. From 30 adults with confirmed HIV infection, the cohort provided fewer than 200 cryopreserved PBMC samples, gathered serially across a mean of roughly 6 years (range 1-12). No cross-contamination during QIAcube processing was seen in test extractions of a monoclonal T-cell line run alongside approximately 36 polyclonal samples. A retrospective serial study tested whether changes in peripheral blood TRB repertoire composition and diversity were associated with ART initiation and durable HIV suppression. Eleven of the 30 participants with HIV were female. What the authors observed across the whole study: The samples span the years 2004 to 2017, and the ART regimens used at that time may not be as effective as current regimens. Because cell numbers in pre-ART samples were limited, unsorted PBMC were profiled instead of sorted CD4+ and CD8+ T cells. Compared with controls, HIV repertoires had narrower CDR3 length ranges, and the network structure pointed to an antigen-experienced repertoire that shifted only slightly toward naive after ART. A significant increase in TRB diversity was found to be associated with ART initiation, although TRB diversity was observed to remain significantly below that of transplant donor controls even after long-term ART. Inferences about post-ART repertoire changes are limited because no data were available on ART adherence, viral resistance or therapy changes. At every time point, the repertoire was dominated by expanded TRB clones first identified before ART initiation, although this dominance fluctuated and, in many PLHIV, declined after ART. Owing to limited PBMC availability, only the TCR beta chain was sequenced, without alpha chain pairing.

To be included, a participant needed at least one PBMC sample from before ART initiation plus at least two post-ART samples. Treatment was received in the United States of America by all participants with HIV. Before DNA extraction, cryopreserved samples containing about 0.95-10 million PBMC were thawed and washed. At the time of the earliest PBMC sample, participants with HIV were aged between about 20 and 60 years. PBMC samples were contributed by each participant from 1-4 timepoints before ART initiation and 2-8 timepoints after ART initiation, with a median of 7 samples. For every participant, serial HIV viral load, CD4+ T-cell count, ART history and demographic data were obtained. A Qiagen kit on a QIAcube was used to extract genomic DNA from unsorted PBMC, with samples processed in batches of 12. Sequencing of the TRB variable region was done with the immunoSEQ hsTCRB v3.0 assay at survey level resolution. The targeted TRB sequencing depth was about 35,000-55,000 T-cell genomes per sample. TRB libraries were pooled and sequenced on an Illumina MiSeq using a v3 150-cycle kit. Per the original workflow: Repertoire analysis was run in R within a reproducible Nextflow workflow that covered QC, data transformation and analysis. Custom analyses were implemented in LymphoSeq2, an R package for AIRR-Seq data exploration. A few samples yielding fewer than 5000 total TRB sequences were excluded, leaving 150 to 200 analyzed HIV repertoires. Among the approximately 180 HIV repertoires that were kept, under 60 were collected before ART initiation and roughly 130 were collected after ART initiation. Each repertoire was downsampled to 5000 TRB nucleotide sequences, and summary statistics were averaged across 100 downsampling iterations. TRB sequences were retained for analysis only if CDR3 regions of at least seven amino acids were present. Diversity was assessed using a clonality score derived from Shannon entropy and using the Gini coefficient. In the repertoire networks, any two of the top 5000 CDR3 amino acid sequences were linked whenever the two sequences differed by an edit distance of one. For TRB CDR3 amino acid sequences, antigen specificity groups and MHC restriction were predicted with GLIPH2. CDR3 amino acid sequences were matched against VDJdb and McPAS-TCR to flag known CMV, EBV, HIV or tissue antigen associations. Pre-ART, post-ART and control groups were compared with Wilcoxon signed-rank tests and Holm-Bonferroni correction. TCRdb provides this immuneACCESS table in a form limited to in-frame rearrangements. Some clones are lacking; in checked studies, under half of them reflect an unresolved V gene, and why the rest are absent is not known. The DNA gave D and trimming, while V, J and clone size come from that table. Counted in this sample were about 35,000 clones; around 74% of them appeared once. The ten largest clonotypes hold about 3.5% of the sample.

For this clone: Its antigen remains unidentified. No much larger clonotype is one base removed from it; base qualities were not supplied.

CDR1 and CDR2, per the germline V gene, are SQVTM and ANQGSEA. Here V drops 7 bases and J drops 11 bases, and the junction holds 11 bases not matched to any gene. The CDR3 has 13 amino acids, counting the end cysteine and phenylalanine. The read is trimmed to its CDR3 DNA, 39 bases read in frame from base 1. Sequencing was performed on unsorted PBMCs, taken 3 years after starting antiretroviral therapy. The chain is made from TRBV29-1 and TRBJ1-1; 12 central nucleotides agree with TRBD1. The clonotype was recovered from a man aged 50 to 60 with HIV. The bases read TGCAGCGACGTGGGACAGGGGGCGACCCATGCTTTCTTT. Its protein product is CSDVGQGATHAFF. The full variable domain, completed from the reference TRBV29-1 and TRBJ1-1 proteins outside the CDR3, reads SAVISQKPSRDICQRGTSLTIQCQVDSQVTMMFWYRQQPGQSLTLIATANQGSEATYESGFVIDKFPISRPNLTFSTLTVSNMSPEDSSIYLCSDVGQGATHAFFGQGTRLTVV.